This TCR beta chain is drawn from a study of blood T cells in healthy people across ages. Study-wide results and caveats: Per million T cells, the diversity of TCR beta decreased roughly linearly as age advanced. Leaving the PBMCs unsorted stopped any conclusive comparison of naive versus antigen-experienced cells.

Investigators took roughly 10 milliliters of peripheral blood from every donor. With a J-beta primer mix and a sample-barcoded 5' primer, a second PCR ran roughly 6 to 11 cycles. The template-switch adaptor was a 5' adaptor with 12 random nucleotides. It tagged each cDNA molecule. TCRdb re-called the 5' RACE reads with MiXCR, one entry per CDR3 protein. The sample contains about 1,500,000 distinct CDR3 sequences, approximately 38% of which appear only once. Comments on this clonotype: Its antigen remains unidentified.

Trimming removed 1 base from V and 4 bases from J, with 7 bases in between. This CDR3 is 13 amino acids long. Germline lookup yields CDR1 SNHLY and CDR2 FYNNEI. The V and J genes are TRBV2 and TRBJ1-2; D not certain. The clonotype originates from a woman aged 18-29 years in good health. What was sequenced was blood. The chain's CDR3 is CASSEDQPYGYTF. CDR3 nucleotide sequence: TGTGCCAGCAGTGAAGATCAGCCCTATGGCTACACCTTC.